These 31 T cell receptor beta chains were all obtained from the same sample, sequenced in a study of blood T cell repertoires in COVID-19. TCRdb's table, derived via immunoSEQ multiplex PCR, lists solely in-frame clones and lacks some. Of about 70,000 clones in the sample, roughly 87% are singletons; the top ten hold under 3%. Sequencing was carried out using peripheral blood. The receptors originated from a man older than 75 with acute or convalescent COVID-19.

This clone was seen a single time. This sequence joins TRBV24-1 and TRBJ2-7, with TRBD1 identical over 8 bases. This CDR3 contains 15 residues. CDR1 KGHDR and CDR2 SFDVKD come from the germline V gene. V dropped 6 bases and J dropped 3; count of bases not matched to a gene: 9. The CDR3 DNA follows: TGTGCCACCAGTCCCTCGGGGGACAGGAGCTACGAGCAGTACTTC. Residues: CATSPSGDRSYEQYF.

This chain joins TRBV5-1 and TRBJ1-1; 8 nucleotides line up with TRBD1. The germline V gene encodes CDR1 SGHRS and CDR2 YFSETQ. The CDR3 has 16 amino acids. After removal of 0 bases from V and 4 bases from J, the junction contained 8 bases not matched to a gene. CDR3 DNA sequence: TGCGCCAGCAGCTTGGATGACAGGGGTTTCGGCACTGAAGCTTTCTTT. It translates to CASSLDDRGFGTEAFF.

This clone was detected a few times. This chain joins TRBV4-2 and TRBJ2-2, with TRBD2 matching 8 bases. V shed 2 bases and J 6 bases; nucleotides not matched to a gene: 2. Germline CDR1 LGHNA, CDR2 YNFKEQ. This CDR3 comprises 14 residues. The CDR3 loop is CASSQSGLAGELFF. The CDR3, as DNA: TGTGCCAGCAGCCAATCGGGACTAGCCGGGGAGCTGTTTTTT.

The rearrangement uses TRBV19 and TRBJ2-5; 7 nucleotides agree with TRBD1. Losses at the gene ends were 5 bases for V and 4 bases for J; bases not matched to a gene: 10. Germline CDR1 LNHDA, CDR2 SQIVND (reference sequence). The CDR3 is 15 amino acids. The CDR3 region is CASSPGTEGRETQYF. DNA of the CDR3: TGTGCCAGTAGTCCCGGGACAGAGGGGAGAGAGACCCAGTACTTC.

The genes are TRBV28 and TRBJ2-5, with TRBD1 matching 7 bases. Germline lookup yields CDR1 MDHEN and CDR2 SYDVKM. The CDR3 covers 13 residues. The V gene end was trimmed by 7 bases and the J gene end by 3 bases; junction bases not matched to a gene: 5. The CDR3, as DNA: TGTGCCAGCAAGAGGGACAGAGAAGAGACCCAGTACTTC. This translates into CASKRDREETQYF.

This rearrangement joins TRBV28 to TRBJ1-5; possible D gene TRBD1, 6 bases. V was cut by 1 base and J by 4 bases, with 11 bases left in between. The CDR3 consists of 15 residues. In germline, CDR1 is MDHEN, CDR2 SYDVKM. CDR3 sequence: CASSLSGTPNQPQHF. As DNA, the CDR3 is TGTGCCAGCAGTTTATCTGGGACACCTAATCAGCCCCAGCATTTT.

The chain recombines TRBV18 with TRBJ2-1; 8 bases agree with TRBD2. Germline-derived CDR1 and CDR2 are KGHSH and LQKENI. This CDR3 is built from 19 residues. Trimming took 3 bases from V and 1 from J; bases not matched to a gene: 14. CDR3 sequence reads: CASSPLRRSGSGSYNEQFF. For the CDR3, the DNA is TGTGCCAGCTCACCCTTACGAAGGAGCGGGAGCGGGTCCTACAATGAGCAGTTCTTC.

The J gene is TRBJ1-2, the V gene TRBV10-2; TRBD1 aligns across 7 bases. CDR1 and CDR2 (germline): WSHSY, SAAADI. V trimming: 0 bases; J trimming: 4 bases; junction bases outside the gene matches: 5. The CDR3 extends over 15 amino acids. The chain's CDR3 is CASSESRGRGYGYTF. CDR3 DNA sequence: TGCGCCAGCAGTGAGTCGAGGGGGCGAGGCTATGGCTACACCTTC.

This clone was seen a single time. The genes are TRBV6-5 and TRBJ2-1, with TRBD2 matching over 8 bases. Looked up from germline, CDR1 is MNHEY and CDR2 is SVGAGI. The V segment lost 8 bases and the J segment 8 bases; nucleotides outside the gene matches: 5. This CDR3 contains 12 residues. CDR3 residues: CASVREGYEQFF. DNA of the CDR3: TGTGCCAGCGTTCGGGAGGGGTATGAGCAGTTCTTC.

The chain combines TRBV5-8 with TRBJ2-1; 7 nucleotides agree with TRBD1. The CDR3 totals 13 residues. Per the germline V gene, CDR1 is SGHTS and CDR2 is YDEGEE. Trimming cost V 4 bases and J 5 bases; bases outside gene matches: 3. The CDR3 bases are TGTGCCAGCAGCCGAGGACAGGACAATGAGCAGTTCTTC. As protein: CASSRGQDNEQFF.

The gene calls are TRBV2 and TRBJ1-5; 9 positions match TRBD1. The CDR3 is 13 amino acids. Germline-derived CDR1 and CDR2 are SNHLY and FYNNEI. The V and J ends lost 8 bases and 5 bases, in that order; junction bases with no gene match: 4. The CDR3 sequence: CASAGTGYQPQHF. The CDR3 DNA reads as TGTGCCAGCGCCGGGACAGGGTATCAGCCCCAGCATTTT.

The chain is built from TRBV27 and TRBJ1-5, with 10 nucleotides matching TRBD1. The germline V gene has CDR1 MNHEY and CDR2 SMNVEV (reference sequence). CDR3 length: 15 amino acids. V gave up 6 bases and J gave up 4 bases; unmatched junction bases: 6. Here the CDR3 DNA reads TGTGCCAGCAGGGGGGGACAGGGGTTTAATCAGCCCCAGCATTTT. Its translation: CASRGGQGFNQPQHF.

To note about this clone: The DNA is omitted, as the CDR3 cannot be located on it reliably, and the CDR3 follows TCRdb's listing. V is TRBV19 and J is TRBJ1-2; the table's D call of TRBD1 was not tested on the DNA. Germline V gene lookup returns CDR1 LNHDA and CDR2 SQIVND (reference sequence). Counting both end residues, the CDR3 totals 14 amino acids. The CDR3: CASSISVPPWGYTF.

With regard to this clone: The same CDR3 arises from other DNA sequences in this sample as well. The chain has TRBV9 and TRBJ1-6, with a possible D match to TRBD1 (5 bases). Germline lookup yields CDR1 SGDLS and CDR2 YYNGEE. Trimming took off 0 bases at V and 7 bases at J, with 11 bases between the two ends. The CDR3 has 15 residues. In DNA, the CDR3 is TGTGCCAGCAGCGTAGGGGGGGGTCGCAATTCACCCCTCCACTTT. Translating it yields CASSVGGGRNSPLHF.

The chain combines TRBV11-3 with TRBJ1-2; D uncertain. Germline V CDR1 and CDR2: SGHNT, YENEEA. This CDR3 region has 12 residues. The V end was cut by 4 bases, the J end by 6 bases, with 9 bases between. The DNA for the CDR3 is TGTGCCAGCAGCTCACTACTCGATGGCTACACCTTC. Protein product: CASSSLLDGYTF.

The CDR3 DNA reads as TGCGCCAGCGGCAAGACTAGCGGGAGGGCCGAGCAGTACTTC. Encoded protein: CASGKTSGRAEQYF. The rearrangement uses TRBV10-1 and TRBJ2-7; 14 bases match TRBD2. The CDR3 loop spans 14 amino acids. The J segment lost 6 bases and the V segment lost 8 bases, leaving 6 bases of the junction unmatched. Germline loops: CDR1 WNHNN, CDR2 SYGVQD (reference sequence).

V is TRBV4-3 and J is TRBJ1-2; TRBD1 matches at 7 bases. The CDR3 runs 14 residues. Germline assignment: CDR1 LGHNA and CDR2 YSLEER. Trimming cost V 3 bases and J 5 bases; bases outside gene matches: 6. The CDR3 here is CASSQGDRAYGYTF. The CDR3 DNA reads TGCGCCAGCAGCCAGGGGGACAGAGCATATGGCTACACCTTC.

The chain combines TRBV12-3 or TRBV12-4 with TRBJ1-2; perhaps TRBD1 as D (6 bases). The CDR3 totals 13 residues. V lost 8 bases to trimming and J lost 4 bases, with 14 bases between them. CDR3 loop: CASRRGAVYGYTF. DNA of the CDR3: TGTGCCAGCCGACGGGGGGCCGTCTATGGCTACACCTTC.

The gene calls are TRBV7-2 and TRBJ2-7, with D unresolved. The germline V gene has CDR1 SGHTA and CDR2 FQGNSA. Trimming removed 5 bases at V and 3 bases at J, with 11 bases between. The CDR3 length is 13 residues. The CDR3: CASSLGVSYEQYF. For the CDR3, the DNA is TGTGCCAGCAGCCTAGGAGTTAGCTACGAGCAGTACTTC.

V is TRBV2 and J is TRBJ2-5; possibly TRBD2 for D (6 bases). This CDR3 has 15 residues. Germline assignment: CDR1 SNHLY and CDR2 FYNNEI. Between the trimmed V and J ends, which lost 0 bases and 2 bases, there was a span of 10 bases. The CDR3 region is CASSEALGGQETQYF. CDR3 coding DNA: TGTGCCAGCAGTGAAGCGCTTGGGGGGCAAGAGACCCAGTACTTC.

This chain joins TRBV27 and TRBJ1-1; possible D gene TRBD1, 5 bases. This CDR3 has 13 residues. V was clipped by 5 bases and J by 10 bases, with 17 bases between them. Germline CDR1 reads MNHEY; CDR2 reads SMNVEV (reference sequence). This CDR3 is CASSRHGLGGAFF. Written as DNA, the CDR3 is TGTGCCAGCAGTAGACACGGCCTCGGGGGAGCTTTCTTT.

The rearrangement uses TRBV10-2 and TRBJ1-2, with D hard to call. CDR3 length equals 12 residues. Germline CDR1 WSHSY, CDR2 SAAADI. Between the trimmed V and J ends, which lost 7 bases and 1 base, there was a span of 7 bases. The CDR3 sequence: CASNTVNYGYTF. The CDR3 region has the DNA TGCGCCAGCAACACAGTTAACTATGGCTACACCTTC.

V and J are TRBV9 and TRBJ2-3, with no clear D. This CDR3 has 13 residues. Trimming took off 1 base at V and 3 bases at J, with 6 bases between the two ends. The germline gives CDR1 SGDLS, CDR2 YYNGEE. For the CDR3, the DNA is TGTGCCAGCAGCGTACCCCAAACAGATACGCAGTATTTT. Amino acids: CASSVPQTDTQYF.

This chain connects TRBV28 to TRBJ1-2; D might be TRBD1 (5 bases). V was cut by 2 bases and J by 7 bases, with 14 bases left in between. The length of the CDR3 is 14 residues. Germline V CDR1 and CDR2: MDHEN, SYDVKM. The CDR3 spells CASSLLIGEGGYTF. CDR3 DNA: TGTGCCAGCAGTTTACTCATAGGGGAGGGTGGCTACACCTTC.

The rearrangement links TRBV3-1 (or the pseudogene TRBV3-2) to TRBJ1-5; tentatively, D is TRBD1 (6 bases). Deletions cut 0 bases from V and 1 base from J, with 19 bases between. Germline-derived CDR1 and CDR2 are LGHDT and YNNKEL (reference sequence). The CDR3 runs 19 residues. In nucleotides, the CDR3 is TGTGCCAGCAGCCAAGAAAGAAAGGCAGGGGAGAGGAGCAATCAGCCCCAGCATTTT. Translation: CASSQERKAGERSNQPQHF.

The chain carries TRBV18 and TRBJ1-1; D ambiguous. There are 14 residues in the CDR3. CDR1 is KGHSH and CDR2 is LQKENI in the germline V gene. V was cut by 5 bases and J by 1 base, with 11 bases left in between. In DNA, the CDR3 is TGTGCCAGCTCAGCGGGAAGGTCGAACACTGAAGCTTTCTTT. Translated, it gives CASSAGRSNTEAFF.

CDR3 sequence reads: CASSSQGRYSNQPQHF. The CDR3 nucleotides read TGTGCCAGCAGTTCACAGGGGCGGTATAGCAATCAGCCCCAGCATTTT. V gene TRBV27 combines with J gene TRBJ1-5, with 7 bases lining up with TRBD1. The CDR3 contains 16 residues. Trimming at V came to 4 bases and at J to 0 bases, leaving 6 bases not matched to a gene. CDR1 is MNHEY, CDR2 SMNVEV, per germline (reference sequence).

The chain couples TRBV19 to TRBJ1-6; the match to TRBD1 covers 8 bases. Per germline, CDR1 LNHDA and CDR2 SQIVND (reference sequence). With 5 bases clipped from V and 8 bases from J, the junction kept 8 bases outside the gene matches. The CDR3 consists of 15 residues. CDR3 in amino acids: CASSPQDRGYSPLHF. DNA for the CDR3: TGTGCCAGTAGTCCCCAAGACAGGGGTTATTCACCCCTCCACTTT.

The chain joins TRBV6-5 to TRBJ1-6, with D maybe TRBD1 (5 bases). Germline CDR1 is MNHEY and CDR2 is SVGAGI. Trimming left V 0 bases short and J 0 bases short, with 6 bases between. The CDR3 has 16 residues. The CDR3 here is CASSYSGDSYNSPLHF. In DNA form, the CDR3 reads TGTGCCAGCAGTTACTCAGGGGACTCCTATAATTCACCCCTCCACTTT.

The CDR3 nucleotides are TGTGCCACCAGTGGGAGGGGGGGTATGGCTTTCTTT. This codes for CATSGRGGMAFF. The chain links TRBV24-1 to TRBJ1-1; a weak D match, TRBD1 (6 bases). Germline lookup yields CDR1 KGHDR and CDR2 SFDVKD. The CDR3 is made up of 12 amino acids. The V end lost 5 bases, the J end lost 11 bases, and 14 bases lay between the germline ends.

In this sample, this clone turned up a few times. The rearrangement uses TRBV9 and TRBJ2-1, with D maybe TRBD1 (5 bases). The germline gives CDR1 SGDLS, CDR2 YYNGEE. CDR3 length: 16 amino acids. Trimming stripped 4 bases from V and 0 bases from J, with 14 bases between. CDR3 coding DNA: TGTGCCAGCAGCCCGACTGGGGCGAGCTCCTACAATGAGCAGTTCTTC. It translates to CASSPTGASSYNEQFF. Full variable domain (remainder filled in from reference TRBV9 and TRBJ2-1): DSGVTQTPKHLITATGQRVTLRCSPRSGDLSVYWYQQSLDQGLQFLIQYYNGEERAKGNILERFSAQQFPDLHSELNLSSLELGDSALYFCASSPTGASSYNEQFFGPGTRLTVL.